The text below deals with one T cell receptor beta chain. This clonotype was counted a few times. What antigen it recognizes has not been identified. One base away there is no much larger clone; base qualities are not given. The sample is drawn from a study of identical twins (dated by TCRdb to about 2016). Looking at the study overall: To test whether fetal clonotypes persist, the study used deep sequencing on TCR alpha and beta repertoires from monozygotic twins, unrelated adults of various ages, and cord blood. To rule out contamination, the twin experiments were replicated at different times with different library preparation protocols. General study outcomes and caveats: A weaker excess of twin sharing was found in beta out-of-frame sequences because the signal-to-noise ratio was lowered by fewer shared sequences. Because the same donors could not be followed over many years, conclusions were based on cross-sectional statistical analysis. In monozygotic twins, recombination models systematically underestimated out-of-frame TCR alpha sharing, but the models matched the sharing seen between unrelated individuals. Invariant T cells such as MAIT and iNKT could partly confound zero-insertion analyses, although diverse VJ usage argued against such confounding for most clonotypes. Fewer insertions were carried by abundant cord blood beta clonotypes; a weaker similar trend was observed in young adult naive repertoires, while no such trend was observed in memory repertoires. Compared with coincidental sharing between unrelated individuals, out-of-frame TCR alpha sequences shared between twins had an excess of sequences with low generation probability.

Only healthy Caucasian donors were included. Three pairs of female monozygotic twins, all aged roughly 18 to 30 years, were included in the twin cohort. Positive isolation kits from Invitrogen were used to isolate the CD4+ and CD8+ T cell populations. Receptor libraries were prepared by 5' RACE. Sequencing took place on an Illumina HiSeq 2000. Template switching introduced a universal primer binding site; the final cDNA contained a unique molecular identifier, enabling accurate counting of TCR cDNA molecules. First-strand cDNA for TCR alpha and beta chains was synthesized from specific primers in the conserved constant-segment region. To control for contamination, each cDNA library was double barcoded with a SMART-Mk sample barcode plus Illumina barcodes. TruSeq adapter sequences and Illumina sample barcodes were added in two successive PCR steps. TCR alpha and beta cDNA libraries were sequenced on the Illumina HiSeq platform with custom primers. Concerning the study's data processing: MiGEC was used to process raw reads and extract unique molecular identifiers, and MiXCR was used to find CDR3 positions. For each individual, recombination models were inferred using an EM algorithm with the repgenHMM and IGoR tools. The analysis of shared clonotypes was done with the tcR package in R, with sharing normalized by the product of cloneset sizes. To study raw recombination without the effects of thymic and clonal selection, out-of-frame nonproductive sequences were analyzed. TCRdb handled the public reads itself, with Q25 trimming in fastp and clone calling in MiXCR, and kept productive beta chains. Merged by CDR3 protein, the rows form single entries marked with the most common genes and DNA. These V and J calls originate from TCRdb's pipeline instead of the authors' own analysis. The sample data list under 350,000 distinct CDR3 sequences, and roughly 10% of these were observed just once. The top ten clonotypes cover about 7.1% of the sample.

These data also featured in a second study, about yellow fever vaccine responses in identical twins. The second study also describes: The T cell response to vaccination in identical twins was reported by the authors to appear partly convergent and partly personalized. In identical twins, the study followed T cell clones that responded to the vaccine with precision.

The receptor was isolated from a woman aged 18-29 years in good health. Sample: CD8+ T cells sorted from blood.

The bases read TGTGCCACCCGGACAGCCCTAGGGCAGCCCCAGCATTTT. It codes for CATRTALGQPQHF. The chain was built from TRBV6-6 and TRBJ1-5; D gene: possibly TRBD1, on 6 matching bases. From the cysteine through the phenylalanine, the CDR3 covers 13 amino acids. The entry retains the CDR3 DNA only, 39 bases that are in frame from base 1. The germline V gene (reference sequence) gives CDR1 as MNHNY and CDR2 as SVGAGI. Relative to germline, V is 10 bases shorter and J is 7 bases shorter, with 17 bases between their ends.